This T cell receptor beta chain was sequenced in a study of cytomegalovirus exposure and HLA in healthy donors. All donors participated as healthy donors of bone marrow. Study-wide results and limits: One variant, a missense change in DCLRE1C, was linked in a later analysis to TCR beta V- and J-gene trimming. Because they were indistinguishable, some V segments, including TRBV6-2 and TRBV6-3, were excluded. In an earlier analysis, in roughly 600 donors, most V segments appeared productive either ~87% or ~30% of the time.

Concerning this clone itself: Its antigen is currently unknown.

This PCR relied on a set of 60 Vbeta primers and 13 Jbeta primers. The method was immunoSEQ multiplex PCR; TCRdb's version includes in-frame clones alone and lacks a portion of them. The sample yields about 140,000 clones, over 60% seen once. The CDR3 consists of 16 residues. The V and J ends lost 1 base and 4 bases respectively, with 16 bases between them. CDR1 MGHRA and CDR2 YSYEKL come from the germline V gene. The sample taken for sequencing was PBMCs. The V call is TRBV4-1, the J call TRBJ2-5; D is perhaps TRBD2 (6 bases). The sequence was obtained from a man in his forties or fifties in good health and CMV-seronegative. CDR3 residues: CASSQGMEGRVETQYF. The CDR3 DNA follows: TGCGCCAGCAGCCAAGGAATGGAGGGCCGGGTAGAGACCCAGTACTTC.